This T cell receptor beta chain derives from a study of T cell responses to AZD1222 COVID-19 vaccine. About the study: Pooled in the analysis were second doses at about 4 or about 12 weeks.

The method was immunoSEQ multiplex PCR; TCRdb's version includes in-frame clones alone and lacks a portion of them. In the table there are around 160,000 clones, around nine tenths of which are singletons. Germline V lookup: CDR1 GTSNPN, CDR2 SVGIG (reference sequence). The CDR3 has 15 amino acids. The J segment lost 5 bases and the V segment lost 4 bases, leaving 12 bases of the junction unmatched. General study results and limits: Spike as a whole was targeted by vaccine-associated CD4 TCRs, dominant at 160-218 and 743-854. The sample set comprised mostly white British donors with more females, and clonal diversity was possibly underestimated. Spike-specific TCR breadth and depth went up after people got two AZD1222 doses.

Notes on this clone: Its antigen is unidentified.

This receptor was taken from an adult in good health. Sample: peripheral blood, taken on day 0 of AZD1222 vaccination. The chain combines TRBV30 with TRBJ2-5; 8 positions match TRBD2. This CDR3 is CAWTRGSGNSETQYF. Here the CDR3 DNA reads TGTGCCTGGACCCGGGGTAGCGGGAATTCGGAGACCCAGTACTTC.